This TCR beta chain was found in a study of OX40 agonist ivuxolimab in advanced cancers. Overall study: Ivuxolimab was delivered to patients intravenously every 2 weeks at doses spanning 0.01 to 10 mg/kg. Those enrolled were 70% to 85% male, with a mean age of around 58 years and ages from about 20 to 85. Study observations and caveats: CD8+ T cells averaged more expanded clones than CD4+.

This CDR3 has 15 residues. V lost 1 base and J 2 bases, leaving 11 bases between the germline ends. Germline CDR1 is MGHRA and CDR2 is YSYEKL. Assay used: immunoSEQ multiplex PCR; TCRdb lists only in-frame clones, some missing. The sample has more than 40,000 clones; roughly 90% are singletons. In regard to this clone: Its antigen is not known.

The sequence derives from an adult with an advanced solid tumor such as melanoma, head and neck, liver or kidney cancer. Sample: CD4+ or CD8+ T cells sorted from blood, taken in a trial of the OX40 agonist ivuxolimab. The rearrangement links TRBV4-1 to TRBJ1-2; D call uncertain. CDR3 DNA: TGCGCCAGCAGCCAAGCCAACCCGACCAACTATGGCTACACCTTC. Protein sequence: CASSQANPTNYGYTF.